The sequence of this T cell receptor beta chain was determined in a study of beta chain features in type 1 diabetes. Study observations and caveats: Researchers reported that naive, central memory and Treg TCRB repertoires appeared more similar in patients than in healthy donors. Type 1 diabetes patients had moderately but significantly shorter TCRB CDR3s in all four CD4+ subsets.

Expressed TCRB transcripts were sequenced after all isolated RNA was converted to cDNA. Each sample of naive, central memory or regulatory T cells had, on average, about 3.57 million reads. The data were produced by immunoSEQ multiplex PCR, yet TCRdb's version contains in-frame clones alone and is incomplete. The repertoire has about 140,000 clones, about an eighth of them found once; the top ten carry approximately 1.3%. Sorting produced populations that all topped 95% purity. In germline, CDR1 is GTSNPN, CDR2 SVGIG (reference sequence). Trimming left V 2 bases short and J 4 bases short, with 10 bases between. The length of the CDR3 is 13 residues. For this clone: Its cognate antigen is unknown.

This chain joins TRBV30 and TRBJ2-3, with a weak D call TRBD1 (6 bases). The sequence derives from a man between 18 and 29 years old with type 1 diabetes. Specimen: central memory CD4+ T cells from blood. CDR3 sequence reads: CAWSLQGADTQYF. The DNA of the CDR3 is TGTGCCTGGAGTCTACAGGGCGCAGATACGCAGTATTTT.